The next 27 T cell receptor beta chains were all read from a single sample in a study of cytomegalovirus exposure and HLA in healthy donors. Assay: immunoSEQ multiplex PCR; the TCRdb copy retains only in-frame clones and omits some. In the table there are approximately 230,000 clones, about 90% of which are singletons. Sequenced input: PBMCs. These receptors were obtained from a young man in good health and CMV-seropositive.

V usage is TRBV6-1 and J usage is TRBJ1-1; 9 bases align to TRBD1. Germline loops: CDR1 MNHNS, CDR2 SASEGT. Trimming at V came to 6 bases and at J to 4 bases, leaving 9 bases not matched to a gene. The CDR3 length is 15 residues. The CDR3 reads CASRWDRAPGTEAFF. As DNA, the CDR3 is TGTGCCAGCAGGTGGGACAGGGCCCCTGGCACTGAAGCTTTCTTT.

The V gene is TRBV11-1, the J gene TRBJ2-1; D might be TRBD1 or TRBD2, each matching 5 bases. This CDR3 has 14 amino acids. Germline V CDR1 and CDR2: SGHAT, FQDESV (reference sequence). V gave up 4 bases and J gave up 6 bases, with 13 bases separating them. The CDR3 DNA reads as TGTGCCAGCAGCTCCCTTGGGACGGGCAATGAGCAGTTCTTC. It is translated as CASSSLGTGNEQFF. Looking up the rest from reference TRBV11-1 and TRBJ2-1 gives the full variable domain: EAEVAQSPRYKITEKSQAVAFWCDPISGHATLYWYRQILGQGPELLVQFQDESVVDDSQLPKDRFSAERLKGVDSTLKIQPAELGDSAMYLCASSSLGTGNEQFFGPGTRLTVL.

V is TRBV30 and J is TRBJ2-2; either TRBD1 or TRBD2 may supply D (6 bases each). This CDR3 comprises 15 residues. Trimming pared 3 bases from V and 6 bases from J, leaving 17 bases between. The germline gives CDR1 GTSNPN, CDR2 SVGIG (reference sequence). This CDR3 is CAWSTRGWRAGELFF. CDR3 coding DNA: TGTGCCTGGAGCACCAGGGGTTGGAGGGCCGGGGAGCTGTTTTTT.

This chain connects TRBV28 to TRBJ2-5; perhaps TRBD1 as D (5 bases). V was shortened by 2 bases and J by 4 bases, with 8 bases between the two germline ends. The CDR3 spans 13 residues. CDR1 is MDHEN and CDR2 is SYDVKM in the germline V gene. CDR3 region: CASSLQGAETQYF. CDR3 DNA sequence: TGTGCCAGCAGTTTACAGGGTGCAGAGACCCAGTACTTC.

This sequence joins TRBV28 and TRBJ1-3; maybe TRBD1 (5 bases). This CDR3 has 16 residues. V was cut by 5 bases and J by 4 bases, with 18 bases left in between. Germline V gives CDR1 MDHEN, CDR2 SYDVKM. The CDR3 region has the DNA TGTGCCAGCAGTACGACAGCATTACCAATGGGAAACACCATATATTTT. Translated, it gives CASSTTALPMGNTIYF.

The chain recombines TRBV29-1 with TRBJ2-7; 10 bases are a match to TRBD2. The CDR3 sequence is 14 residues long. Losses at the gene ends were 0 bases for V and 4 bases for J; bases not matched to a gene: 3. Germline loops: CDR1 SQVTM, CDR2 ANQGSEA. CDR3 DNA: TGCAGCGTTGAAGAACTAGCGGGGACTTACGAGCAGTACTTC. Translation gives CSVEELAGTYEQYF.

This clone was seen just once. The CDR3 reads CASSFPGSGTEAFF. Here the CDR3 DNA reads TGTGCCAGCAGCTTTCCGGGTTCGGGGACTGAAGCTTTCTTT. This chain uses TRBV7-9 with TRBJ1-1, with D hard to call. The CDR3 has 14 residues. Trimming removed 3 bases from V and 5 bases from J, with 13 bases in between. Germline assignment: CDR1 SEHNR and CDR2 FQNEAQ (reference sequence).

This clone was detected a few times. The chain carries TRBV19 and TRBJ2-1, with TRBD1 identical over 7 bases. Per the germline V gene, CDR1 is LNHDA and CDR2 is SQIVND (reference sequence). Losses at the gene ends were 3 bases for V and 0 bases for J; bases not matched to a gene: 2. The CDR3 loop spans 15 amino acids. CDR3 DNA: TGTGCCAGTAGTATGACAGGGTCCTCCTACAATGAGCAGTTCTTC. It encodes CASSMTGSSYNEQFF.

V is TRBV29-1 and J is TRBJ2-5; possibly TRBD1 for D (8 bases). Germline V gene data show CDR1 as SQVTM and CDR2 as ANQGSEA. This CDR3 has 17 amino acids. Trimming pared 1 base from V and 2 bases from J, leaving 20 bases between. This CDR3 reads CSVEGSAGDRRQETQYF. CDR3 DNA sequence: TGCAGCGTTGAAGGGAGTGCGGGGGACAGGCGTCAAGAGACCCAGTACTTC.

The V call is TRBV15, the J call TRBJ1-1; TRBD1 is a possible D gene (6 bases). CDR1 and CDR2 (germline): LNHNV, YYDKDF (reference sequence). V lost 3 bases and J 0 bases, leaving 11 bases between the germline ends. The CDR3 loop spans 15 amino acids. CDR3 sequence reads: CATSRGAGMNTEAFF. CDR3 nucleotide sequence: TGTGCCACCAGCAGGGGGGCGGGAATGAACACTGAAGCTTTCTTT. Complete variable domain (other parts from reference TRBV15 and TRBJ1-1): DAMVIQNPRYQVTQFGKPVTLSCSQTLNHNVMYWYQQKSSQAPKLLFHYYDKDFNNEADTPDNFQSRRPNTSFCFLDIRSPGLGDTAMYLCATSRGAGMNTEAFFGQGTRLTVV.

V and J are TRBV7-8 and TRBJ2-7; the match to TRBD1 covers 11 bases. Germline V gives CDR1 SGHVS, CDR2 FQNEAQ. After removal of 5 bases from V and 5 bases from J, the junction contained 11 bases not matched to a gene. This CDR3 is 16 amino acids long. The CDR3 DNA follows: TGTGCCAGCAGCGTACAGGGGACAGGGGGATTCGACGAGCAGTACTTC. This translates into CASSVQGTGGFDEQYF.

This clone appeared once. The genes are TRBV5-6 and TRBJ2-7; 10 bases map to TRBD2. J lost 0 bases, V lost 2 bases, and 11 bases had no gene match. Germline assignment: CDR1 SGHDT and CDR2 YYEEEE. The CDR3 is 18 residues long. CDR3 coding DNA: TGTGCCAGCAGCTTAGGACTAGCGGAAGGTCCATCCTCCTACGAGCAGTACTTC. This gives the protein CASSLGLAEGPSSYEQYF.

The chain joins TRBV7-6 to TRBJ2-7; 10 bases match TRBD2. The ends lost 3 bases at V and 2 bases at J; junction bases unmatched: 7. The CDR3 runs 16 residues. Germline CDR1 SGHVS, CDR2 FNYEAQ. The CDR3 DNA reads as TGTGCCAGCAGCTTCTCTAGCGGGAGTTCCCCCTACGAGCAGTACTTC. It codes for CASSFSSGSSPYEQYF.

The CDR3 DNA follows: TGTGCCAGCTGGGACAGGGGGGACACCGGGGAGCTGTTTTTT. Protein sequence: CASWDRGDTGELFF. This chain connects TRBV19 to TRBJ2-2; 11 bases agree with TRBD1. The V and J ends lost 9 bases and 3 bases, in that order; junction bases with no gene match: 3. Per the germline V gene, CDR1 is LNHDA and CDR2 is SQIVND (reference sequence). The CDR3 length is 14 residues.

The V call is TRBV7-3, the J call TRBJ2-2, with 9 bases that match TRBD1. The germline gives CDR1 SGHTA, CDR2 FQGTGA. Germline trimming cut 5 bases from V and 2 bases from J; bases unmatched to any gene: 9. This CDR3 region has 17 residues. The CDR3 DNA follows: TGTGCCAGCAGCAAACCGGGACAGGGATCTAACACCGGGGAGCTGTTTTTT. This encodes CASSKPGQGSNTGELFF.

This chain uses TRBV10-3 with TRBJ2-7, with D possibly matching TRBD1 (5 bases). The V gene lost 3 bases and the J gene lost 1 base, with 7 bases spanning the gap. The CDR3 spans 13 residues. CDR1 is ENHRY and CDR2 is SYGVKD in the germline V gene. DNA for the CDR3: TGTGCCATCAGTGAAACAGGATCCTACGAGCAGTACTTC. This sequence encodes CAISETGSYEQYF.

CDR3 sequence: CSTSNRGPTEAFF. CDR3 nucleotide sequence: TGCAGCACTAGCAATAGAGGCCCCACTGAAGCTTTCTTT. The rearrangement links TRBV29-1 to TRBJ1-1, with no clear D. Germline V CDR1 and CDR2: SQVTM, ANQGSEA. The V end was cut by 8 bases, the J end by 4 bases, with 17 bases between. The CDR3 is 13 amino acids.

The chain uses TRBV5-1 and TRBJ2-2, with a possible D match to TRBD2 (6 bases). The CDR3 is made up of 15 amino acids. V lost 5 bases, J lost 1 base, and 12 bases lay in between. Germline CDR1 reads SGHRS; CDR2 reads YFSETQ. The CDR3 is CASRDGTLNTGELFF. CDR3 nucleotides: TGCGCCAGCAGGGACGGGACTTTGAACACCGGGGAGCTGTTTTTT.

The chain links TRBV9 to TRBJ1-1; D gene uncertain. Trimming shortened V by 0 bases and J by 5 bases, and 8 bases separated the two germline ends. CDR1 SGDLS and CDR2 YYNGEE come from the germline V gene. The CDR3 sequence is 13 residues long. Here the CDR3 DNA reads TGTGCCAGCAGCGTAGAGGGATGGACTGAAGCTTTCTTT. It codes for CASSVEGWTEAFF.

This clone was found once. A junction boundary mismatches the germline segment, possibly from a read error. The chain is built from TRBV5-8 and TRBJ2-1; no clear D gene. Germline lookup yields CDR1 SGHTS and CDR2 YDEGEE. This CDR3 is 11 amino acids long. Here the CDR3 DNA reads TGTGCCAGCAGCTTGCCTGCCTCTGGGGTCTTC. This gives the protein CASSLPASGVF.

The chain combines TRBV5-1 with TRBJ2-1; weak D call: TRBD1 (5 bases). The germline V and J ends were trimmed by 0 bases and 5 bases, with 15 bases remaining between them. The germline CDR1 and CDR2 sequences are SGHRS and YFSETQ. The CDR3 has 16 amino acids. The CDR3 DNA sequence: TGCGCCAGCAGCTTGGTAGCCAGGGCGGAGAACAATGAGCAGTTCTTC. It is translated as CASSLVARAENNEQFF.

The chain couples TRBV30 to TRBJ1-5, with 7 bases identical to TRBD1. With V trimmed by 1 base and J by 6 bases, 9 bases remained unmatched. The CDR3 has 15 residues. The germline gives CDR1 GTSNPN, CDR2 SVGIG (reference sequence). The CDR3 nucleotides are TGTGCCTGGAGTGGTAAGACAGGGTGGGGTCAGCCCCAGCATTTT. Protein sequence: CAWSGKTGWGQPQHF.

The chain joins TRBV18 to TRBJ1-2; the D gene is possibly TRBD1 (6 bases). There are 14 residues in the CDR3. V lost 3 bases and J lost 8, with 16 bases in between. CDR1 KGHSH and CDR2 LQKENI come from the germline V gene. DNA for the CDR3: TGTGCCAGCTCACCTCCCTCTAACGACAGGGGCTACACCTTC. This gives the protein CASSPPSNDRGYTF.

This chain uses TRBV15 with TRBJ2-5, with 10 bases aligning to TRBD2. From germline, CDR1 is LNHNV and CDR2 YYDKDF (reference sequence). The CDR3 extends over 14 amino acids. J lost 3 bases, V lost 5 bases, and 3 bases had no gene match. DNA for the CDR3: TGTGCCACCAGCGCTAGCGGGAGTGAAGAGACCCAGTACTTC. Translated: CATSASGSEETQYF.

The chain recombines TRBV5-4 with TRBJ2-6, with D unresolved. The CDR3 loop spans 15 amino acids. Germline CDR1 SGHNT, CDR2 YYREEE (reference sequence). Trimming removed 4 bases at V and 0 bases at J, with 8 bases between. CDR3 coding DNA: TGTGCCAGCAGCCTTAGGAGCTCTGGGGCCAACGTCCTGACTTTC. Its protein is CASSLRSSGANVLTF.

This clone has more than one count but fewer than ten. The chain carries TRBV7-9 and TRBJ1-1; D gene ambiguous. The V gene's germline CDR1 is SEHNR and CDR2 FQNEAQ (reference sequence). Trimming cost V 1 base and J 4 bases, with 10 bases left between them. This CDR3 comprises 14 residues. The CDR3 sequence: CASSLDSWATEAFF. The CDR3 DNA is TGTGCCAGCAGCTTAGACAGTTGGGCCACTGAAGCTTTCTTT.

This chain joins TRBV4-2 and TRBJ1-1, with TRBD1 as a possible D gene (5 bases). V shed 1 base and J shed 7 bases, with 13 bases lying between them. The CDR3 is made up of 14 amino acids. Germline CDR1 and CDR2: LGHNA and YNFKEQ. The chain's CDR3 is CASSQASGGDEAFF. The CDR3, as DNA: TGTGCCAGCAGCCAAGCATCTGGAGGGGATGAAGCTTTCTTT.